These 14 T cell receptor beta chains were sequenced from one sample in a study of Ad26.COV2.S vaccination and SARS-CoV-2 variants. Measured with immunoSEQ multiplex PCR; TCRdb has only the in-frame clones, and not every one. Of about 500,000 clones listed, approximately 90% are singletons. As for treatment: around 19 received Ad26.COV2.S at low or high dose, single or two shots; 5 received placebo; per-sample allocation not given. The investigators took samples on day 63 after the first vaccine or placebo injection. Sample: peripheral blood, taken in a trial of Ad26.COV2.S vaccine versus placebo. Receptors originate from a person between 18 and 65 years old who received the Ad26.COV2.S COVID-19 vaccine or a placebo.

The genes are TRBV12-5 and TRBJ2-5; tentative D call: TRBD1 (6 bases). V shed 4 bases and J shed 3 bases, with 9 bases lying between them. Looked up from germline, CDR1 is LGHNT and CDR2 is FRNRAP. The CDR3 length is 13 residues. CDR3 coding DNA: TGTGCTAGTGGTTATCAGGGGAAAGAGACCCAGTACTTC. It translates to CASGYQGKETQYF.

The chain carries TRBV7-2 and TRBJ2-1; a weak D match, TRBD2 (5 bases). The CDR3 extends over 13 amino acids. The V end was cut by 5 bases, the J end by 8 bases, with 13 bases between. Germline CDR1 and CDR2: SGHTA and FQGNSA. The CDR3 region is CASSPEGSHEQFF. The CDR3 DNA follows: TGTGCCAGCAGCCCCGAGGGCAGCCATGAGCAGTTCTTC.

The chain joins TRBV11-2 to TRBJ2-7; D gene unclear. Germline V CDR1 and CDR2: SGHAT, FQNNGV. Between the trimmed V and J ends, which lost 4 bases and 2 bases, there was a span of 18 bases. This CDR3 has 16 residues. The CDR3 loop reads CASSWGWDVYPYEQYF. CDR3 DNA sequence: TGTGCCAGCAGCTGGGGATGGGATGTCTACCCCTACGAGCAGTACTTC.

This chain joins TRBV27 and TRBJ2-7; 8 bases match TRBD2. Germline V gives CDR1 MNHEY, CDR2 SMNVEV (reference sequence). The V segment lost 6 bases and the J segment 4 bases; nucleotides outside the gene matches: 11. The CDR3 has 15 amino acids. The chain's CDR3 is CASSLLPGGLYEQYF. The CDR3 nucleotides are TGTGCCAGCAGCCTCCTCCCGGGAGGGCTTTACGAGCAGTACTTC.

The chain uses TRBV6-5 and TRBJ2-5; 13 bases map to TRBD2. The V and J ends lost 2 bases and 5 bases, in that order; junction bases with no gene match: 5. CDR1 and CDR2 from the germline V gene are MNHEY and SVGAGI. The CDR3 totals 16 residues. CDR3 loop: CASSYRTSGRWETQYF. As DNA, the CDR3 is TGTGCCAGCAGTTACAGGACTAGCGGGAGATGGGAGACCCAGTACTTC.

The chain joins TRBV6-2 or TRBV6-3 to TRBJ2-3; 9 nucleotides line up with TRBD1. With V trimmed by 6 bases and J by 0 bases, 7 bases remained unmatched. Germline V gene lookup returns CDR1 MNHEY and CDR2 SVGEGT. The CDR3 is 16 amino acids. This CDR3 reads CASSYLGQGSTDTQYF. In DNA form, the CDR3 reads TGTGCCAGCAGCTATCTGGGACAGGGTAGCACAGATACGCAGTATTTT.

J is TRBJ2-1 and V is TRBV28, with D possibly being TRBD1 or TRBD2 (5 bases each). The CDR3 has 15 amino acids. CDR1 is MDHEN and CDR2 is SYDVKM in the germline V gene. The V gene lost 5 bases and the J gene lost 4 bases, with 15 bases spanning the gap. The DNA for the CDR3 is TGTGCCAGCAGTCCTCCGGGGCTAGGGTACAATGAGCAGTTCTTC. Its translation: CASSPPGLGYNEQFF.

The chain carries TRBV6-5 and TRBJ2-2; D possibly corresponds to TRBD2 (5 bases). The CDR3 sequence is 14 residues long. Trimming shortened V by 2 bases and J by 4 bases, and 8 bases separated the two germline ends. Looked up from germline, CDR1 is MNHEY and CDR2 is SVGAGI. CDR3: CASSYGGFTGELFF. The CDR3 coding sequence is TGTGCCAGCAGTTACGGAGGTTTCACCGGGGAGCTGTTTTTT.

This chain connects TRBV10-3 to TRBJ2-7; 11 bases map to TRBD1. This CDR3 spans 14 amino acids. CDR1 and CDR2 from the germline V gene are ENHRY and SYGVKD. The trim removed 8 bases at V and 4 bases at J, leaving 7 bases unmatched. Here the CDR3 DNA reads TGTGCCATCGGAGCAGGGACAGGGGGTTACGAGCAGTACTTC. Its protein product is CAIGAGTGGYEQYF.

The V gene is TRBV23-1, the J gene TRBJ2-1; TRBD2 agrees at 8 bases. TRBV23-1 is annotated as an ORF whose role is uncertain. The CDR3 sequence is 16 residues long. Unmatched junction bases numbered 8, after V lost 0 bases and J lost 7 bases. This CDR3 reads CASSQSGGTRNNEQFF. The CDR3 DNA reads TGCGCCAGCAGTCAATCGGGGGGGACTAGGAATAATGAGCAGTTCTTC.

This chain uses TRBV7-9 with TRBJ2-1; 8 bases are shared with TRBD1. The CDR3 runs to 14 residues. CDR1 and CDR2 from the germline V gene are SEHNR and FQNEAQ (reference sequence). The ends lost 2 bases at V and 6 bases at J; junction bases unmatched: 3. The CDR3 loop reads CASSLTTGVNEQFF. Here the CDR3 DNA reads TGTGCCAGCAGCTTAACGACAGGGGTCAATGAGCAGTTCTTC.

This clone was observed a single time. The chain has TRBV30 and TRBJ2-1, with 9 nucleotides matching TRBD2. With V trimmed by 1 base and J by 7 bases, 17 bases remained unmatched. The CDR3 runs 18 residues. Germline V CDR1 and CDR2: GTSNPN, SVGIG (reference sequence). In DNA, the CDR3 is TGTGCCTGGAGTGGGACTAGCGTTTCGTTAGGGTACACAAATGAGCAGTTCTTC. Its translation: CAWSGTSVSLGYTNEQFF.

The chain combines TRBV7-9 with TRBJ1-1; D is undetermined. V lost 8 bases, J lost 5 bases, and 12 bases lay in between. Germline loops: CDR1 SEHNR, CDR2 FQNEAQ (reference sequence). The CDR3 has 12 amino acids. CDR3 sequence (DNA): TGTGCCAGCTACGCCGGGGAGACTGAAGCTTTCTTT. Protein product: CASYAGETEAFF. Together with reference TRBV7-9 and TRBJ1-1, the CDR3 gives the full variable domain: DTGVSQNPRHKITKRGQNVTFRCDPISEHNRLYWYRQTLGQGPEFLTYFQNEAQLEKSRLLSDRFSAERPKGSFSTLEIQRTEQGDSAMYLCASYAGETEAFFGQGTRLTVV.

The chain couples TRBV25-1 to TRBJ1-4; 8 bases line up with TRBD1. The CDR3 covers 15 residues. The V gene end was trimmed by 3 bases and the J gene end by 8 bases; junction bases not matched to a gene: 8. The germline V gene encodes CDR1 MGHDK and CDR2 SYGVNS. Here the CDR3 reads CASSDPGQVVEKLFF. The CDR3 DNA reads TGTGCCAGCAGTGATCCGGGACAGGTAGTGGAAAAACTGTTTTTT.